The 11 T cell receptor beta chains below come from one sample, sequenced in a study of tumor-infiltrating lymphocytes in primary liver carcinoma. cDNA specific to TCR beta was made from approximately 0.55 ug of total RNA, with a constant-region primer employed for priming. Three nested multiplex PCR rounds, a slightly modified ARM-PCR method, built the TCR beta libraries. Investigators reported that the first two PCR rounds, at 10 cycles each, used TRBV1-TRBV30 forward primers with a C-beta reverse primer. TCRdb fed the multiplex PCR reads into MiXCR, producing one record per CDR3 protein. The sample consists of approximately 92,000 distinct CDR3 sequences, around 70% of them appearing once. Unsorted bulk tissue of about 20-32 mg yielded co-extracted RNA and DNA. Input material: tumor-adjacent normal liver tissue. These receptors all stem from a man in his forties with primary liver carcinoma and hepatitis B virus infection.

Remarks on this clonotype: Germline is not matched at one junction end, which may reflect a read error. This chain connects TRBV29-1 to TRBJ1-5, with D possibly TRBD1 on 6 matching bases. Germline V CDR1 and CDR2: SQVTM, ANQGSEA. The CDR3 is 13 amino acids. The CDR3 DNA follows: TGCAGCGCCCGGGACAACTTCAATCAGACCCAGCACTTT. Encoded protein: CSARDNFNQTQHF.

In regard to this clonotype: This may be a read error: a much more frequent sequence differs by one nucleotide. V is TRBV7-9 and J is TRBJ2-1; TRBD1 aligns across 7 bases. CDR3 length: 14 residues. Germline V lookup: CDR1 SEHNR, CDR2 FQNEAQ (reference sequence). CDR3 sequence (DNA): TGTGCCAGCAGCTTAAATACAGGGGAAAATGGGCAGTTCTTC. This codes for CASSLNTGENGQFF.

Turning to this clonotype: One base away lies a much larger clone, so this may be a sequencing read error. The gene calls are TRBV7-8 and TRBJ1-1, with unresolved D. The germline CDR1 and CDR2 sequences are SGHVS and FQNEAQ. There are 15 residues in the CDR3. V shed 1 base and J shed 0 bases, with 9 bases lying between them. As DNA, the CDR3 is TGTGCCAGCAGCTTAGTGGGAGGGCTGAACACTGAAGCTTTCTTT. Protein sequence: CASSLVGGLNTEAFF. The full variable domain, its missing parts supplied by reference TRBV7-8 and TRBJ1-1, is GAGVSQSPRYKVAKRGQDVALRCDPISGHVSLFWYQQALGQGPEFLTYFQNEAQLDKSGLPSDRFFAERPEGSVSTLKIQRTQQEDSAVYLCASSLVGGLNTEAFFGQGTRLTVV.

CDR3: CASRLTGRSNYGYTF. CDR3 bases: TGTGCCAGCAGGCTGACCGGCCGCTCTAACTATGGCTACACCTTC. The chain uses TRBV28 and TRBJ1-2; D remains ambiguous. Germline V gives CDR1 MDHEN, CDR2 SYDVKM. Trimming shortened V by 6 bases and J by 0 bases, and 14 bases separated the two germline ends. The CDR3 is 15 residues long.

For this clonotype: This may come from a read error, since a much larger clone is one base off. CDR3 DNA sequence: TGCGCCAACAGCCAAGGCCCCACAGGGGTCTACGAGCAGTACTTC. Protein sequence: CANSQGPTGVYEQYF. The rearrangement joins TRBV4-1 to TRBJ2-7, with TRBD1 matching over 7 bases. The germline gives CDR1 MGHRA, CDR2 YSYEKL. The CDR3 is 15 amino acids.

This clonotype is medium-sized within its sample. The chain couples TRBV6-2 or TRBV6-3 to TRBJ2-6; D remains ambiguous. Germline loops: CDR1 MNHEY, CDR2 SVGEGT. The CDR3 contains 14 residues. Trimming shortened V by 2 bases and J by 0 bases, and 2 bases separated the two germline ends. CDR3 loop: CASSYTSGANVLTF. The DNA for the CDR3 is TGTGCCAGCAGTTACACCTCTGGGGCCAACGTCCTGACTTTC.

J is TRBJ1-5 and V is TRBV28; D unresolved. Looked up from germline, CDR1 is MDHEN and CDR2 is SYDVKM. This CDR3 has 12 amino acids. Deletions cut 4 bases from V and 4 bases from J, with 5 bases between. In DNA, the CDR3 is TGTGCCAGCAGTTCAGAAAATCAGCCCCAGCATTTT. It yields the protein CASSSENQPQHF.

With regard to this clonotype: Likely a read error: the CDR3 ends without its conserved phenylalanine or tryptophan. V is TRBV6-5 and J is TRBJ2-3, with 14 positions matching TRBD2. The ends lost 7 bases at V and 5 bases at J; junction bases unmatched: 8. Looked up from germline, CDR1 is MNHEY and CDR2 is SVGAGI. This CDR3 is 16 amino acids long. The CDR3 DNA sequence: TGTGCCAGCAATCAGGGACTAGCGGGAGAGAAAGATACGCAGTATCTT. Its protein product is CASNQGLAGEKDTQYL.

This clonotype was seen repeatedly, ten times or more. The chain is built from TRBV7-9 and TRBJ2-5; D might be TRBD1 (5 bases). CDR3 length: 15 residues. V was trimmed by 5 bases and J by 4 bases, leaving 17 bases between them. Germline CDR1 and CDR2: SEHNR and FQNEAQ (reference sequence). The CDR3 coding sequence is TGTGCCAGCAGCCCTCGCCAGGGTAGTAGAGAGACCCAGTACTTC. This encodes CASSPRQGSRETQYF.

On this clonotype: A clone one base away is much larger, so this may be a read error. The chain has TRBV5-1 and TRBJ2-2; TRBD2 agrees at 13 bases. CDR3 size: 16 residues. Germline CDR1 and CDR2: SGHRS and YFSETQ. The V and J ends lost 3 bases and 5 bases, in that order; junction bases with no gene match: 4. In DNA, the CDR3 is TGCGCCAGCAGCTCGCCGACTAGCGGGAGGACCGGGGAGCTGTTTTTT. This codes for CASSSPTSGRTGELFF.

A note on this clonotype: A read error is possible here, since a much larger clone lies one base away. The chain combines TRBV14 with TRBJ1-1; D is uncertain. Germline CDR1 reads SGHDN; CDR2 reads FVKESK. The CDR3 is 13 residues long. CDR3: CPSSQVWDTEAFF. The CDR3 bases are TGTCCCAGCAGCCAAGTCTGGGACACTGAAGCTTTCTTT.